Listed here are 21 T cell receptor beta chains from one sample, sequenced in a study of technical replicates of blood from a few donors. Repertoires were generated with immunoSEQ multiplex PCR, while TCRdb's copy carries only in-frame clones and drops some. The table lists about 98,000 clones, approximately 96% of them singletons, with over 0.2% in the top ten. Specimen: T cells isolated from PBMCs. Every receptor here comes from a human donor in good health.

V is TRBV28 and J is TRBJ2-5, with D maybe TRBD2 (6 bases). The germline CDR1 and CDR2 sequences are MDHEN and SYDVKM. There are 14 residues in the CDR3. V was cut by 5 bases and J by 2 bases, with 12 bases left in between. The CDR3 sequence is CASSNVGGQETQYF. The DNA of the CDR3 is TGTGCCAGCAGTAATGTGGGGGGACAAGAGACCCAGTACTTC.

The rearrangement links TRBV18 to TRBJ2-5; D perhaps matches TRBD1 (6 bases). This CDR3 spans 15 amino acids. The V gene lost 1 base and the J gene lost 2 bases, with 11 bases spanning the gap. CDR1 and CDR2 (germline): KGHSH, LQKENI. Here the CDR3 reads CASSPQGVRQETQYF. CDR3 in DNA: TGTGCCAGCTCACCACAGGGGGTGCGGCAAGAGACCCAGTACTTC.

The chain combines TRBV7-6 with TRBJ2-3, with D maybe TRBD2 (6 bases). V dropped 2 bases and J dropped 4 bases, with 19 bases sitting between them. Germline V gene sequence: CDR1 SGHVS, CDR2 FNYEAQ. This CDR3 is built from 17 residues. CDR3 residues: CASSLIAIGGAADTQYF. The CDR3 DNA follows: TGTGCCAGCAGCTTAATTGCTATCGGGGGAGCGGCAGATACGCAGTATTTT.

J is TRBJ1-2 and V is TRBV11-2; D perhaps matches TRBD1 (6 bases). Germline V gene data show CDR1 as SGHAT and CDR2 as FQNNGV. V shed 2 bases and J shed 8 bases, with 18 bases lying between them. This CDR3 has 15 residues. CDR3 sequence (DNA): TGTGCCAGCAGCTTAAGTCCCCAGCGGACAGTAGGCTACACCTTC. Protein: CASSLSPQRTVGYTF.

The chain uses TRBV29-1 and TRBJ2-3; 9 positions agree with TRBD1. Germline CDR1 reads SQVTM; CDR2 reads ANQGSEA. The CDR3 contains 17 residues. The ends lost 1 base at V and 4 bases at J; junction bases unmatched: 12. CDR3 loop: CSVEGARGQGEADTQYF. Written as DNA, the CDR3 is TGCAGCGTTGAAGGTGCTCGGGGACAGGGAGAAGCAGATACGCAGTATTTT.

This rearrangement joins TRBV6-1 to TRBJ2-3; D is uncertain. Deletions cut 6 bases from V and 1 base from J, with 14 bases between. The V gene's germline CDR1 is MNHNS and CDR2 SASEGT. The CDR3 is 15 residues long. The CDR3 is CASSPGSFRTDTQYF. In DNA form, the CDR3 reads TGTGCCAGCAGCCCAGGCTCCTTCCGCACAGATACGCAGTATTTT.

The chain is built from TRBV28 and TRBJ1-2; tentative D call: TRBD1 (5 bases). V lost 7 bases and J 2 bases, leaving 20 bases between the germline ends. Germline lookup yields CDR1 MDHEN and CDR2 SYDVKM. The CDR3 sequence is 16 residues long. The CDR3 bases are TGTGCCAGCACCTCTGCAGCCAGGGAGGACAACTATGGCTACACCTTC. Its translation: CASTSAAREDNYGYTF.

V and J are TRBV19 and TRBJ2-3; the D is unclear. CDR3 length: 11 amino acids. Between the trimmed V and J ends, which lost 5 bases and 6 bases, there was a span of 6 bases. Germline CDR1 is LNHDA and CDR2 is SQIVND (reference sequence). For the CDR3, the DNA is TGTGCCAGTAGTGAGGCGGATACGCAGTATTTT. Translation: CASSEADTQYF.

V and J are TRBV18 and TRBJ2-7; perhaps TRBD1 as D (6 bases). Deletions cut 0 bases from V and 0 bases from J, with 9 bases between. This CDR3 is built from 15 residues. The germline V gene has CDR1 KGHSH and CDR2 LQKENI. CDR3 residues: CASSPPGQSSYEQYF. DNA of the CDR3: TGTGCCAGCTCACCACCTGGACAGTCCTCCTACGAGCAGTACTTC.

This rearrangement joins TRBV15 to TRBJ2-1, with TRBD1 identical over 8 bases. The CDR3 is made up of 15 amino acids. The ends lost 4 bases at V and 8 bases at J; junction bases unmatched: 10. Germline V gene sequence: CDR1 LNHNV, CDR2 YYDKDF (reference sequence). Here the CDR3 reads CATSTAIWTGHEQFF. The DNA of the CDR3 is TGTGCCACCAGCACTGCGATTTGGACAGGGCATGAGCAGTTCTTC. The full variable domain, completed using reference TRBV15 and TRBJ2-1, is DAMVIQNPRYQVTQFGKPVTLSCSQTLNHNVMYWYQQKSSQAPKLLFHYYDKDFNNEADTPDNFQSRRPNTSFCFLDIRSPGLGDTAMYLCATSTAIWTGHEQFFGPGTRLTVL.

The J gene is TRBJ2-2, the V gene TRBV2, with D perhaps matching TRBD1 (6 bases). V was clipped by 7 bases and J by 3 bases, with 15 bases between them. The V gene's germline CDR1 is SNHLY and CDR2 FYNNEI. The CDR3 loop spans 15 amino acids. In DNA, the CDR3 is TGTGCCAGCAAAATGGGGACAATCGACACCGGGGAGCTGTTTTTT. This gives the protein CASKMGTIDTGELFF.

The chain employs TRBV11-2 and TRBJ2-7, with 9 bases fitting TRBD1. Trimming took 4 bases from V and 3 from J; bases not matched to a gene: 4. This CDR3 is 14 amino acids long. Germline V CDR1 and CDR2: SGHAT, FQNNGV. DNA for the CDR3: TGTGCCAGCAGCTCCGGGACAGGGAGCTACGAGCAGTACTTC. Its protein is CASSSGTGSYEQYF.

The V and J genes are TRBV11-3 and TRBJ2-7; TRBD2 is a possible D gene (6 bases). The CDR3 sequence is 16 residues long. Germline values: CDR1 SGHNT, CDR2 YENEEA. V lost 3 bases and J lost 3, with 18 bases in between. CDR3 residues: CASSLGGLASLYEQYF. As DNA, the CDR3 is TGTGCCAGCAGCTTGGGGGGACTCGCGAGTCTCTACGAGCAGTACTTC.

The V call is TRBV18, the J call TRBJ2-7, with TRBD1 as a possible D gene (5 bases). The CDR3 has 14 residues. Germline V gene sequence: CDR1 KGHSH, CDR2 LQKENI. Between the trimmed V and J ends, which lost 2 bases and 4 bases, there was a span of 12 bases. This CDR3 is CASSPFEAGYEQYF. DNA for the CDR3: TGTGCCAGCTCACCATTCGAAGCAGGGTACGAGCAGTACTTC.

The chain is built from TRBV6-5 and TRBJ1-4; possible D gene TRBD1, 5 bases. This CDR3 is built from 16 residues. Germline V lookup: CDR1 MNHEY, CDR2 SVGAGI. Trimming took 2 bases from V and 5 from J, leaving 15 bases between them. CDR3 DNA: TGTGCCAGCAGTTACGACCTAACCGGGGGGAATGAAAAACTGTTTTTT. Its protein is CASSYDLTGGNEKLFF.

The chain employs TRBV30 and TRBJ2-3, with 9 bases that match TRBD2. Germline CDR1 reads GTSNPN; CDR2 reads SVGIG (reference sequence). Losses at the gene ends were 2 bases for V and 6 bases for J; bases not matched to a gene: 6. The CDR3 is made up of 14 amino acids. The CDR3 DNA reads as TGTGCCTGGAGTAGCGGGGGGCGGGGGGATACGCAGTATTTT. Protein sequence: CAWSSGGRGDTQYF.

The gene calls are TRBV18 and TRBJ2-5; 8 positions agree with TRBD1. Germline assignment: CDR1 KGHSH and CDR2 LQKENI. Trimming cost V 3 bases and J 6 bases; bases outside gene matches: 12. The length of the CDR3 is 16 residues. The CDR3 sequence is CASSPQGQGARQTQYF. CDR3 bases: TGTGCCAGCTCACCGCAAGGGCAGGGGGCGCGGCAGACCCAGTACTTC.

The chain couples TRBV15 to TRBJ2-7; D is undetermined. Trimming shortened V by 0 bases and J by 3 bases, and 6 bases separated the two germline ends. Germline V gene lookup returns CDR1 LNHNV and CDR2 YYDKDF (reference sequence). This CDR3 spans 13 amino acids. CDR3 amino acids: CATSRDRYYEQYF. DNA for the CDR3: TGTGCCACCAGCAGAGACAGATACTACGAGCAGTACTTC.

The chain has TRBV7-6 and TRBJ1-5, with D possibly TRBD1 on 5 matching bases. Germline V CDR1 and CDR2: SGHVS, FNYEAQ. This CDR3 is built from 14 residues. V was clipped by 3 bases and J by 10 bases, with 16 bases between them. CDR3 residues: CASSFELKGIPQHF. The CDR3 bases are TGTGCCAGCAGCTTTGAATTAAAGGGGATACCCCAGCATTTT.

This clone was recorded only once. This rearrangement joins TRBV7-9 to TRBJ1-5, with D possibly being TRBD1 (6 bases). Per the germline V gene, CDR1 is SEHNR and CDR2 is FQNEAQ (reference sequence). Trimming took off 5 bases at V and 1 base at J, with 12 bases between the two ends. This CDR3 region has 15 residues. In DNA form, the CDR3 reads TGTGCCAGCAGCCCCGGACAGACAAGCAATCAGCCCCAGCATTTT. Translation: CASSPGQTSNQPQHF.

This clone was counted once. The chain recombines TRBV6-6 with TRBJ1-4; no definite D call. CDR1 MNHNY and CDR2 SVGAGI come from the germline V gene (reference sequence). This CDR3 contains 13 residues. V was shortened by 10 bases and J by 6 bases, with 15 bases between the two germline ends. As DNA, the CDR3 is TGTGCCACCTCAACCCCGGGAGATGAAAAACTGTTTTTT. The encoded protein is CATSTPGDEKLFF.